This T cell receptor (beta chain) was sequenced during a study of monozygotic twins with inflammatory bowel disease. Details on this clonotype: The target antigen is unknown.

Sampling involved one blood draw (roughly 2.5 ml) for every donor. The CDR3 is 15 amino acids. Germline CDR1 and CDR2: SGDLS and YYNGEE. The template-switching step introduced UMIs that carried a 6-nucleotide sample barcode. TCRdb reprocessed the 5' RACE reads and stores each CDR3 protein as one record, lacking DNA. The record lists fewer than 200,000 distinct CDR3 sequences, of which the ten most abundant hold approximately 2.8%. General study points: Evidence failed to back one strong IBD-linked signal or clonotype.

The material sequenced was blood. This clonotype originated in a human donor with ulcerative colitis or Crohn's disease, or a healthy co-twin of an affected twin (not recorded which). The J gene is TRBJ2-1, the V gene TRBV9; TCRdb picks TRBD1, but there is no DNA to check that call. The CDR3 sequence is CASSEEDSGFDEQFF.